The 2 T cell receptor beta chains given below trace back to one sample, sequenced in a study of beta chain features in type 1 diabetes. Reverse transcribing all isolated RNA meant expressed TCRB transcripts were sequenced. Sequenced by immunoSEQ multiplex PCR; TCRdb stores in-frame clones only, minus some. The table shows 360,000 or so clones, with around 20% occurring only once. Material for sequencing was naive CD4+ T cells from blood. The receptor set was obtained from a woman aged 18-30 years in good health.

V usage is TRBV30 and J usage is TRBJ2-1; 9 bases match TRBD2. The CDR3 extends over 16 amino acids. The V and J ends lost 0 bases and 7 bases, in that order; junction bases with no gene match: 10. Germline CDR1 is GTSNPN and CDR2 is SVGIG (reference sequence). CDR3 DNA: TGTGCCTGGAGTGTACCCGGGCTAGCGGGGATGAATGAGCAGTTCTTC. Its protein product is CAWSVPGLAGMNEQFF.

J is TRBJ2-1 and V is TRBV6-6, with TRBD2 identical over 10 bases. J lost 6 bases, V lost 8 bases, and 7 bases had no gene match. This CDR3 has 14 residues. Per germline, CDR1 MNHNY and CDR2 SVGAGI (reference sequence). The DNA of the CDR3 is TGTGCCAGCGTCTACAGCGGGAGGGCCAATGAGCAGTTCTTC. Residues: CASVYSGRANEQFF.